This T cell receptor (beta chain) was sequenced during a study of blood T cell repertoires in COVID-19. Study in general: Researchers got acute and convalescent COVID-19 samples from the United States, Italy and Spain. PBMCs, B-cell-depleted T cells, or T cells were the source of the cDNA or gDNA that made up the material.

This CDR3 contains 17 residues. Germline V gene lookup returns CDR1 MNHEY and CDR2 SMNVEV (reference sequence). Germline trimming cut 1 base from V and 6 bases from J; bases unmatched to any gene: 13. Original methodology: Estimation of nucleated cell counts relied on the amplification of reference gene primers. Using immunoSEQ multiplex PCR, the repertoire was profiled, and TCRdb retains in-frame clones only, with some absent. The V and J calls and clone size come from that table; D and trimming were worked out from the DNA. This sample yields roughly 250,000 clones, of which 80% to 90% are seen a single time; around 0.96% belongs to the top ten.

The sequence was collected from a man aged 35 to 55 with acute or convalescent COVID-19. Sample: peripheral blood. This chain links TRBV27 with TRBJ2-5, with 8 positions matching TRBD1. Here the CDR3 DNA reads TGTGCCAGCAGTTTATGGGGGTCAGGGGGCGCATCAAAGACCCAGTACTTC. It yields the protein CASSLWGSGGASKTQYF.